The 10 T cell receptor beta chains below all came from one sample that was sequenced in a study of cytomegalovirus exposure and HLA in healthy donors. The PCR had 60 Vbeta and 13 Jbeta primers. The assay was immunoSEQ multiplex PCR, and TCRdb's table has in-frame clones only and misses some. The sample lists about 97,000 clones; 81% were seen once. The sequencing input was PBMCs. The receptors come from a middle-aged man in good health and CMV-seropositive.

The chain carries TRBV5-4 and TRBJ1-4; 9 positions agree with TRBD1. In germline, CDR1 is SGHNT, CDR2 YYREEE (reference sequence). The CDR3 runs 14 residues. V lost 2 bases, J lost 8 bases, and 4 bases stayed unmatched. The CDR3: CASSLQGAGEKLFF. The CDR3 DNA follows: TGTGCCAGCAGCTTACAGGGGGCTGGCGAAAAACTGTTTTTT.

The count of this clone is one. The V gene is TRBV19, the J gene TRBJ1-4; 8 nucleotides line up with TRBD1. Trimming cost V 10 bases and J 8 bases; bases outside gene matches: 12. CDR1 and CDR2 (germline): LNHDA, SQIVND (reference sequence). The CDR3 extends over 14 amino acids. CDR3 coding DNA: TGTGCCACCCGGGGGGAGGACAGGGCCGAAAAACTGTTTTTT. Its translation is CATRGEDRAEKLFF.

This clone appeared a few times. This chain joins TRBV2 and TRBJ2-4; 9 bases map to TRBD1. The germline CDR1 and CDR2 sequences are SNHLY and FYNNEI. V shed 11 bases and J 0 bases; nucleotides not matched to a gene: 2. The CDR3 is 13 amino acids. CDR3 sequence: CAGTGLAKNIQYF. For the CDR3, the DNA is TGTGCCGGGACAGGGCTAGCCAAAAACATTCAGTACTTC.

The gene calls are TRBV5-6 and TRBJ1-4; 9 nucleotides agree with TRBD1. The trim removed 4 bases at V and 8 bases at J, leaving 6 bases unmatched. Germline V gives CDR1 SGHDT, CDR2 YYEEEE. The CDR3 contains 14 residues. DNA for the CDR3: TGTGCCAGCAGCCCGGACAGGGGCGACGAAAAACTGTTTTTT. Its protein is CASSPDRGDEKLFF.

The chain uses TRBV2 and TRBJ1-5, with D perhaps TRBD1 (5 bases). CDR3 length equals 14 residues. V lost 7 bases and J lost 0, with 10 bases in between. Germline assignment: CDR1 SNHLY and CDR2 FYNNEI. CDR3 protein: CASNGGYSNQPQHF. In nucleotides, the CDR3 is TGTGCCAGCAACGGGGGGTATAGCAATCAGCCCCAGCATTTT.

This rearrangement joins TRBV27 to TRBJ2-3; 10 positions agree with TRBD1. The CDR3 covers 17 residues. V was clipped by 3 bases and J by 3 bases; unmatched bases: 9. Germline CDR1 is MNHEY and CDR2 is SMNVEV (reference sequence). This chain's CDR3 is CASSLAGGDRGTDTQYF. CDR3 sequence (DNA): TGTGCCAGCAGTTTGGCGGGTGGGGACAGGGGTACAGATACGCAGTATTTT.

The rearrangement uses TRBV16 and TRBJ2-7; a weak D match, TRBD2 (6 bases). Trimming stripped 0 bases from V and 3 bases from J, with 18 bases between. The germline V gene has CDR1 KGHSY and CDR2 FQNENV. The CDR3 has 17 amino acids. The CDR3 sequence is CASSQSRGSREVYEQYF. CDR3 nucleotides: TGTGCCAGCAGCCAATCCCGGGGGAGCAGGGAAGTCTACGAGCAGTACTTC.

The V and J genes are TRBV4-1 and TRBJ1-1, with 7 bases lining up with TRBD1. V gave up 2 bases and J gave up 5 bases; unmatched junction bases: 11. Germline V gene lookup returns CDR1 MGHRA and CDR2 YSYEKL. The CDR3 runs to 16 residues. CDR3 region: CASSQPPQGGGTEAFF. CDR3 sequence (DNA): TGCGCCAGCAGCCAACCGCCTCAGGGGGGCGGAACTGAAGCTTTCTTT.

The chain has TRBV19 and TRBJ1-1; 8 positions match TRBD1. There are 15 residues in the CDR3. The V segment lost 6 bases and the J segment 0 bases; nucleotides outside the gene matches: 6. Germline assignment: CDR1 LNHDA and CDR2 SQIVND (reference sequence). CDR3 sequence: CASSPDRGLNTEAFF. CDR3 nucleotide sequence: TGTGCCAGTAGCCCAGACAGGGGATTGAACACTGAAGCTTTCTTT.

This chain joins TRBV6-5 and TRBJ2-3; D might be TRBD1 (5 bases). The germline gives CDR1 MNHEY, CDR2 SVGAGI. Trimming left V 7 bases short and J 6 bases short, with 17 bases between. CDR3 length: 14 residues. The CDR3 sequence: CASTETAGSDTQYF. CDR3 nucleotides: TGTGCCAGCACAGAAACGGCAGGGTCGGATACGCAGTATTTT.